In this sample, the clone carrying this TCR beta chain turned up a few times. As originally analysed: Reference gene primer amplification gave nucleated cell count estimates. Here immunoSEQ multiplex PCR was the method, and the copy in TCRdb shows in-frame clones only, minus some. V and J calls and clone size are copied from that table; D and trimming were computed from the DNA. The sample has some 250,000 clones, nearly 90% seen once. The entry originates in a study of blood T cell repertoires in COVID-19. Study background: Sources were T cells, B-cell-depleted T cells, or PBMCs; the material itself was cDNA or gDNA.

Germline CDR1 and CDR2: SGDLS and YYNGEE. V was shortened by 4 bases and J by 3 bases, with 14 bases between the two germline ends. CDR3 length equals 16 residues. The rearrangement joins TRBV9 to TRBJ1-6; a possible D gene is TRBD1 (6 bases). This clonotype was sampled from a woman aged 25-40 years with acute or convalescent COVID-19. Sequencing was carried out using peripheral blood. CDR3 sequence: CASSLGQSSYNSPLHF. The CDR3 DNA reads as TGTGCCAGCAGCCTCGGACAGTCTAGCTATAATTCACCCCTCCACTTT.